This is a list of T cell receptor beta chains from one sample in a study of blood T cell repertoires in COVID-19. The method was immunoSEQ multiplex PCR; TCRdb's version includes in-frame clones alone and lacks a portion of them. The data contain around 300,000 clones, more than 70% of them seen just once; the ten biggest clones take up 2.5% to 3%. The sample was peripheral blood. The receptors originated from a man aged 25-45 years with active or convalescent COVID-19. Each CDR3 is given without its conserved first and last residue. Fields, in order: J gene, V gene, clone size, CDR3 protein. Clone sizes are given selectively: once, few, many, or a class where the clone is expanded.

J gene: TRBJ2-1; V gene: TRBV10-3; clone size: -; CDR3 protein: AGRGLAGTEQF
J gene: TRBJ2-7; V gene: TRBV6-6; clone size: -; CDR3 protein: ASQRGGGRVDYEQY
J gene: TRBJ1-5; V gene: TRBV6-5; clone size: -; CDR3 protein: ASRTGGKPQH
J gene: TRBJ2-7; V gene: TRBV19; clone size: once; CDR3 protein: ASSMRRGIYEQY
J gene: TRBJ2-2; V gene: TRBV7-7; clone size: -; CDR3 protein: ASSSLLAGGTLTGELF
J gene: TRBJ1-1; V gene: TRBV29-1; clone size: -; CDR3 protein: SALDVTDTEAF
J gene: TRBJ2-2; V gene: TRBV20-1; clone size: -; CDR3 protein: SASNRLNTGELF
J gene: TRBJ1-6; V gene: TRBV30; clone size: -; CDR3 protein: AWNPSSYNSPLH
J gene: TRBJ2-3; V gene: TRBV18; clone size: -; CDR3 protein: ASSPHAGDTDTQY
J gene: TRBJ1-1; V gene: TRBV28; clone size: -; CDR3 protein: ASSFILDSTEAF
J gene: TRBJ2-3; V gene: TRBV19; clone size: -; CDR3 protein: ASSALWTSGEADTQY
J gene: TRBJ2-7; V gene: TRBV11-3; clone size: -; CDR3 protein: ASSRGQFSYEQY
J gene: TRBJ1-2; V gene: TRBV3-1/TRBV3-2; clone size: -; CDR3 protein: AGPGQGFWGYT
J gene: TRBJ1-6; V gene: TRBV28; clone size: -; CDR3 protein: ASSSRGNSPLH
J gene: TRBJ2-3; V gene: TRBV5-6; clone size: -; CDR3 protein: ASSLAQREGPDTQY
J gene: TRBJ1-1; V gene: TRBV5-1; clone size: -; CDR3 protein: ASSPVPGVNTEAF
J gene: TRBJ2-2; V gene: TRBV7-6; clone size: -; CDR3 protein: ASSRSSAGELF
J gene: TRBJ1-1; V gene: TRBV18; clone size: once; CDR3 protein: ASSPIADVTNTEAF